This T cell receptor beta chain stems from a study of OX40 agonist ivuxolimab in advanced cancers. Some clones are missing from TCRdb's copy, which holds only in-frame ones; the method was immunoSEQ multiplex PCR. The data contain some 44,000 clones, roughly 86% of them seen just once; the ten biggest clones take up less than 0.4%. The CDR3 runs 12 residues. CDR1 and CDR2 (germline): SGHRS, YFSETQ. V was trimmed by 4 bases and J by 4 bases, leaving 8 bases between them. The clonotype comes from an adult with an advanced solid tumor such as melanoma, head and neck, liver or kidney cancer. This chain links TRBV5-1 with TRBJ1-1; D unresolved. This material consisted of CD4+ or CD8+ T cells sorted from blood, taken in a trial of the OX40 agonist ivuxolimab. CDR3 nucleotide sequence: TGCGCCAGCAGCCCCTACGGCACTGAAGCTTTCTTT. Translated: CASSPYGTEAFF.